The clone carrying this T cell receptor beta chain has only a few counts. Time point noted: patch test 2, 6 weeks after DPC sensitization. As to treatment: therapeutic diphenylcyclopropenone sensitization with weekly scalp DPC. The study extracted total RNA from unfractionated whole blood. One entry per CDR3 protein results from TCRdb running MiXCR on the RACE reads. The sample has some 88,000 distinct CDR3 sequences, about 10% seen once; the top ten hold roughly 2%. This sample stems from a study of human T cells and chemical hapten exposure. Looking at the study overall: In the sensitization step, 2% DPC was placed on about 2 cm by about 2 cm of upper inner arm skin.

The V gene end was trimmed by 4 bases and the J gene end by 2 bases; junction bases not matched to a gene: 14. Germline V lookup: CDR1 SGDLS, CDR2 YYNGEE. The CDR3 is 17 residues long. This sample comprised whole blood, obtained in connection with sensitization to the hapten diphenylcyclopropenone (DPC). The chain couples TRBV9 to TRBJ2-5; 7 bases fit TRBD2. This receptor was obtained from a man between 40 and 49 years old with alopecia areata. Some clones in this sample may be carry-over from other donors' samples. This CDR3 is CASSPTWGGGSQETQYF. The CDR3 DNA reads as TGTGCCAGCAGCCCTACTTGGGGGGGAGGGTCACAAGAGACCCAGTACTTC.